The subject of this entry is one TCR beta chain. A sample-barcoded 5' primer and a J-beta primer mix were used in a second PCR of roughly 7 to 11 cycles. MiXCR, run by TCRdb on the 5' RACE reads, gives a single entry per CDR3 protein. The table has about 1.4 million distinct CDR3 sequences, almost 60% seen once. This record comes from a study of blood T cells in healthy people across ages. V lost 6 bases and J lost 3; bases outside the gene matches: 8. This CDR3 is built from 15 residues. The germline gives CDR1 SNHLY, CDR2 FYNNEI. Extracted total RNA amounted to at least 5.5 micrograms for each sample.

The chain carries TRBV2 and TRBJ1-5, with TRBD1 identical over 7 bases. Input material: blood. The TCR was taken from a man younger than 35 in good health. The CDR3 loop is CASSAATGINQPQHF. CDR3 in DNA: TGTGCCAGCAGCGCCGCGACAGGGATCAATCAGCCCCAGCATTTT.